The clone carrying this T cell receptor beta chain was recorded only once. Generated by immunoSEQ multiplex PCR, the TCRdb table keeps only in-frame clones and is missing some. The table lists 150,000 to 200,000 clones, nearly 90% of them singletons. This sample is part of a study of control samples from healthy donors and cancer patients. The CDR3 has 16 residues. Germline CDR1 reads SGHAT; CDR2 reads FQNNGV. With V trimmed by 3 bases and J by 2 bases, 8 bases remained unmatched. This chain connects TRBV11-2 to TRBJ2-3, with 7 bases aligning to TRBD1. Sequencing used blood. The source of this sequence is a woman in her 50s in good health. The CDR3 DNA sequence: TGTGCCAGCAGCTTGACAGGGCCAGACTTCACAGATACGCAGTATTTT. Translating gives CASSLTGPDFTDTQYF.